A selection of T cell receptor beta chains follows, all from one sample in a study of cytomegalovirus exposure and HLA in healthy donors. The protocol was immunoSEQ multiplex PCR, while the TCRdb copy is restricted to in-frame clones and leaves out a portion. The repertoire holds roughly 100,000 clones, with around 85% as singletons. The sequenced sample was PBMCs. The receptors were gathered from a man aged 55 to 70 in good health and CMV-seronegative. The CDR3 runs from the conserved cysteine through the conserved F or W. The D gene is left open where the match is weak.

>TRBD2|TRBV5-1|14|TRBJ2-1
TGCGCCAGCAGCATACTCGGACTAGCGGGGGGGTCGGTCTTC
CASSILGLAGGSVF
>TRBD1|TRBV2|17|TRBJ1-4
TGTGCCAGCAGTAGGGTATGGCAGGGGGTCATTAATGAAAAACTGTTTTTT
CASSRVWQGVINEKLFF
>NA|TRBV7-2|12|TRBJ2-5
TGTGCCAGCAGCTCTAGTCGGGAGACCCAGTACTTC
CASSSSRETQYF
>TRBD2|TRBV27|17|TRBJ2-6
TGTGCCAGCAATCCCTCTAGCGGGGCCGCTGGGGCCAACGTCCTGACTTTC
CASNPSSGAAGANVLTF
>TRBD1|TRBV29-1|13|TRBJ1-1
TGCAGCGCCGCACAGGGGACAAACACTGAAGCTTTCTTT
CSAAQGTNTEAFF
>NA|TRBV7-2|17|TRBJ1-6
TGTGCCAGCAGCTGGGGGCCCCGTTCCTCCTATAATTCACCCCTCCACTTT
CASSWGPRSSYNSPLHF
>NA|TRBV25-1|15|TRBJ2-1
TGTGCCAGCAGTGAGCCGTCGAGCTCCTACAATGAGCAGTTCTTC
CASSEPSSSYNEQFF
>NA|TRBV9|15|TRBJ1-1
TGTGCCAGCAGCGGACAGGTTTCGGTGAACACTGAAGCTTTCTTT
CASSGQVSVNTEAFF
>TRBD2|TRBV9|18|TRBJ2-3
TGTGCCAGCAGCGTCCTAGCGGGGGGCCTGCGTGGCACAGATACGCAGTATTTT
CASSVLAGGLRGTDTQYF
>NA|TRBV18|15|TRBJ1-5
TGTGCCAGCTCACTGGGGCCGTCGGCCGATCAGCCCCAGCATTTT
CASSLGPSADQPQHF